This entry lists 2 T cell receptor beta chains sequenced from one sample in a study of OX40 agonist ivuxolimab in advanced cancers. Libraries were prepared by immunoSEQ multiplex PCR; TCRdb keeps only in-frame clonotypes and omits some of them. The table shows about 80,000 clones, with approximately 90% occurring only once. Specimen: CD4+ or CD8+ T cells sorted from blood, collected in a trial of the OX40 agonist ivuxolimab. These receptors all come from an adult with an advanced solid tumor such as melanoma, head and neck, liver or kidney cancer.

The chain employs TRBV19 and TRBJ2-2; D might be TRBD1 (5 bases). The CDR3 is made up of 14 amino acids. Looked up from germline, CDR1 is LNHDA and CDR2 is SQIVND (reference sequence). Between the trimmed V and J ends, which lost 3 bases and 4 bases, there was a span of 9 bases. CDR3: CASSMLGVTGELFF. DNA for the CDR3: TGTGCCAGTAGTATGTTAGGGGTCACCGGGGAGCTGTTTTTT.

V and J are TRBV10-3 and TRBJ2-5; D gene ambiguous. The CDR3 runs to 13 residues. The germline V gene has CDR1 ENHRY and CDR2 SYGVKD. The germline V and J ends were trimmed by 8 bases and 4 bases, with 14 bases remaining between them. For the CDR3, the DNA is TGTGCCATCGCGGTAGGGTTCGGAGAGACCCAGTACTTC. It translates to CAIAVGFGETQYF.